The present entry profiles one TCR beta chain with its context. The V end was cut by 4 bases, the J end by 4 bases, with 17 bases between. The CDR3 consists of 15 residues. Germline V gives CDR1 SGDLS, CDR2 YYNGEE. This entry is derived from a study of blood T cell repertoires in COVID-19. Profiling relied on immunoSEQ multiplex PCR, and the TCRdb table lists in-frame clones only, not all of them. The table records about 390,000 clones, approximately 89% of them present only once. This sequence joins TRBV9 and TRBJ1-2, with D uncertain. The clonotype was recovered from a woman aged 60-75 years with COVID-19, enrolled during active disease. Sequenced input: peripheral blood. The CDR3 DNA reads TGTGCCAGCAGCTTTAAGGACTTTGGAGTCTATGGCTACACCTTC. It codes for CASSFKDFGVYGYTF. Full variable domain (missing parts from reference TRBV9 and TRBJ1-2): DSGVTQTPKHLITATGQRVTLRCSPRSGDLSVYWYQQSLDQGLQFLIQYYNGEERAKGNILERFSAQQFPDLHSELNLSSLELGDSALYFCASSFKDFGVYGYTFGSGTRLTVV.